Below, 19 T cell receptor beta chains from the same sample are listed, as sequenced in a study of post-analysis software for immune sequencing data. Whole-study results and caveats: Five TRBV segments were more frequent in patients than controls; TRBV5-6, TRBV5-1 and TRBV20-1 belonged to this group.

The antigens of these receptors remain unknown. Prepared libraries of TCR beta cDNA carried unique molecular identifiers. TCRdb redid the calling of the PCR reads with MiXCR, one entry per CDR3 protein. The sample records 600,000 to 750,000 distinct CDR3 sequences, over 45% being singletons. Sample: blood. Every receptor here comes from a girl aged 2 to 10 with multiple sclerosis.

V gene TRBV20-1 combines with J gene TRBJ2-7; 7 nucleotides align to TRBD2. The J segment lost 1 base and the V segment lost 5 bases, leaving 11 bases of the junction unmatched. There are 15 residues in the CDR3. Germline V CDR1 and CDR2: DFQATT, SNEGSKA (reference sequence). The CDR3 coding sequence is TGCAGTGCTTTTCAGCCCCGAGCGGGGTCCTACGAGCAGTACTTC. It is translated as CSAFQPRAGSYEQYF.

The V call is TRBV7-9, the J call TRBJ2-3; D is unclear. CDR1 and CDR2 (germline): SEHNR, FQNEAQ (reference sequence). V was pared by 9 bases and J by 6 bases, with 10 bases between. This CDR3 is built from 11 residues. CDR3 bases: TGTGCCAGTCTTCAGGTGGATACGCAGTATTTT. It yields the protein CASLQVDTQYF.

The gene calls are TRBV29-1 and TRBJ2-1; no definite D call. The CDR3 has 14 residues. V was pared by 3 bases and J by 9 bases, with 18 bases between. CDR1 is SQVTM and CDR2 is ANQGSEA in the germline V gene. CDR3 sequence (DNA): TGCAGCGTTGATGGCCTCCGGGCCCGGGCTGAGCAGTTCTTC. Its translation: CSVDGLRARAEQFF.

The rearrangement joins TRBV20-1 to TRBJ2-1; the match to TRBD2 covers 9 bases. The germline gives CDR1 DFQATT, CDR2 SNEGSKA (reference sequence). The CDR3 has 14 amino acids. After removal of 4 bases from V and 4 bases from J, the junction contained 5 bases not matched to a gene. The CDR3 loop is CSAKGGRDYNEQFF. DNA of the CDR3: TGCAGTGCTAAAGGCGGGAGGGATTACAATGAGCAGTTCTTC.

This clonotype has a handful of counts. This rearrangement joins TRBV6-6 to TRBJ2-4; D not resolved. Germline CDR1 is MNHNY and CDR2 is SVGAGI (reference sequence). Trimming shortened V by 3 bases and J by 12 bases, and 9 bases separated the two germline ends. CDR3 length equals 11 residues. DNA of the CDR3: TGTGCCAGCAGTTATTTGGGCAGTCAGTACTTC. Its translation is CASSYLGSQYF.

A few counts support this clonotype. The rearrangement links TRBV6-1 to TRBJ2-7; no definite D call. CDR1 and CDR2 (germline): MNHNS, SASEGT. The CDR3 is 12 amino acids. Trimming cost V 7 bases and J 4 bases, with 11 bases left between them. The DNA of the CDR3 is TGTGCCAGCAACTATCGATTGTACGAGCAGTACTTC. Its translation: CASNYRLYEQYF.

This clonotype was observed a few times. The chain is built from TRBV29-1 and TRBJ2-7, with D possibly TRBD1 on 6 matching bases. CDR1 and CDR2 from the germline V gene are SQVTM and ANQGSEA. Trimming took 5 bases from V and 6 from J, leaving 20 bases between them. CDR3 length equals 14 residues. CDR3 loop: CSVTVQGRLGEQYF. CDR3 DNA: TGCAGCGTTACAGTGCAGGGGCGGCTGGGCGAGCAGTACTTC.

The V call is TRBV10-3, the J call TRBJ2-3, with 9 nucleotides matching TRBD2. This CDR3 comprises 14 residues. Per germline, CDR1 ENHRY and CDR2 SYGVKD. J gave up 4 bases and V 6 bases, and 5 bases lay outside the gene matches. The CDR3 reads CAISPGLAPDTQYF. The CDR3 DNA sequence: TGTGCCATCAGCCCGGGACTAGCCCCAGATACGCAGTATTTT.

This clonotype was counted many times. The chain combines TRBV6-5 with TRBJ2-1; 7 bases align to TRBD1. From germline, CDR1 is MNHEY and CDR2 SVGAGI. V trimming: 6 bases; J trimming: 4 bases; junction bases outside the gene matches: 3. CDR3 length: 13 residues. The CDR3 coding sequence is TGTGCCAGCAGGCCGGGACAGTACAATGAGCAGTTCTTC. Its protein is CASRPGQYNEQFF.

The chain carries TRBV7-9 and TRBJ2-7; no definite D call. The J call may not be correct, given that the DNA end is closer to TRBJ2-5. Germline assignment: CDR1 SEHNR and CDR2 FQNEAQ (reference sequence). The CDR3 runs to 12 residues. The DNA of the CDR3 is TGTGCCAGCAGCCTCCCGGCGGAGACCCAGTACTTC. This codes for CASSLPAETQYF.

Note on this clonotype: A much larger clone differs by one base, so this may be a read error. The chain uses TRBV5-8 and TRBJ2-5; no definite D call. The V end was cut by 0 bases, the J end by 5 bases, with 8 bases between. CDR1 and CDR2 (germline): SGHTS, YDEGEE. The length of the CDR3 is 13 residues. CDR3: CASSLVERETQYF. The CDR3 nucleotides are TGTGCCAGCAGCTTGGTGGAGAGGGAGACCCAGTACTTC.

This clonotype occurred a few times. The genes are TRBV4-3 and TRBJ2-1, with D perhaps matching TRBD2 (6 bases). The CDR3 sequence is 20 residues long. From germline, CDR1 is LGHNA and CDR2 YSLEER. V was pared by 1 base and J by 4 bases, with 26 bases between. CDR3 amino acids: CASSQVLSESDAGIYNEQFF. The CDR3 nucleotides are TGCGCCAGCAGCCAAGTACTTTCGGAATCCGACGCGGGGATATACAATGAGCAGTTCTTC.

This clonotype was recorded a few times. The chain joins TRBV11-2 to TRBJ2-7; D unresolved. V gave up 2 bases and J gave up 7 bases, with 12 bases separating them. Germline CDR1 reads SGHAT; CDR2 reads FQNNGV. The CDR3 has 13 residues. The CDR3 here is CASSLLQVGEQYF. As DNA, the CDR3 is TGTGCCAGCAGCTTACTGCAGGTGGGGGAGCAGTACTTC.

J is TRBJ2-3 and V is TRBV19; D could derive from TRBD1 or TRBD2 (6 bases each). V was shortened by 1 base and J by 2 bases, with 7 bases between the two germline ends. Per germline, CDR1 LNHDA and CDR2 SQIVND (reference sequence). This CDR3 is built from 14 residues. CDR3 coding DNA: TGTGCCAGTAGTATAGGGGGGGCCACAGATACGCAGTATTTT. It translates to CASSIGGATDTQYF.

The chain carries TRBV7-8 and TRBJ2-1; D not resolved. This CDR3 region has 17 residues. The V end was cut by 5 bases, the J end by 0 bases, with 17 bases between. Germline V gives CDR1 SGHVS, CDR2 FQNEAQ. The CDR3 bases are TGTGCCAGCAGCCCGACGACCGAGTTCAGCTCCTACAATGAGCAGTTCTTC. It codes for CASSPTTEFSSYNEQFF.

J is TRBJ2-3 and V is TRBV5-1, with TRBD1 as a possible D gene (6 bases). This CDR3 comprises 13 residues. V dropped 3 bases and J dropped 3 bases, with 8 bases sitting between them. Germline-derived CDR1 and CDR2 are SGHRS and YFSETQ. The CDR3 spells CASSWDTTDTQYF. CDR3 nucleotides: TGCGCCAGCAGCTGGGACACAACAGATACGCAGTATTTT. Looking up the rest from reference TRBV5-1 and TRBJ2-3 gives the full variable domain: KAGVTQTPRYLIKTRGQQVTLSCSPISGHRSVSWYQQTPGQGLQFLFEYFSETQRNKGNFPGRFSGRQFSNSRSEMNVSTLELGDSALYLCASSWDTTDTQYFGPGTRLTVL.

V is TRBV2 and J is TRBJ2-3; 13 bases are a match to TRBD2. Germline V lookup: CDR1 SNHLY, CDR2 FYNNEI. The CDR3 is 18 residues long. Trimming removed 6 bases from V and 3 bases from J; junction bases left unmatched: 12. In DNA form, the CDR3 reads TGTGCCAGCAGCGCACTACTAGCGGGGGGGCCTAGTACAGATACGCAGTATTTT. It is translated as CASSALLAGGPSTDTQYF.

CDR3 DNA: TGCAGCGTCGCCAGGGGGCTGGGTCAGCCCCAGCATTTT. It encodes CSVARGLGQPQHF. This rearrangement joins TRBV29-1 to TRBJ1-5; 8 bases map to TRBD1. Germline loops: CDR1 SQVTM, CDR2 ANQGSEA. V dropped 6 bases and J dropped 6; count of bases not matched to a gene: 7. The CDR3 runs to 13 residues.

This rearrangement joins TRBV12-3 or TRBV12-4 to TRBJ1-2; 7 positions agree with TRBD1. The CDR3 spans 15 residues. The V segment lost 3 bases and the J segment 3 bases; nucleotides outside the gene matches: 7. CDR3 in DNA: TGTGCCAGCAGTTTTTATCCCGGACAGGACTATGGCTACACCTTC. It translates to CASSFYPGQDYGYTF.